These 20 T cell receptor beta chains came from one sample sequenced in a study of cytomegalovirus exposure and HLA in healthy donors (TCRdb year 2017). Library preparation employed the immunoSEQ multiplex PCR assay. A mixture of 60 forward primers for TCR Vbeta segments and 13 reverse primers for TCR Jbeta segments was used in the multiplex PCR. TCRdb limited this immuneACCESS table to in-frame rearrangements with V and J called. A share of clones is missing; checked studies link under half to unresolved V genes, and the rest is unexplained. The sample table records some 90,000 clones; around 74% of these occur just once. Approximately 3.2% of the sample comes from the top ten. The sequenced material came from PBMCs. Source of these receptors: a female donor in good health and CMV-seropositive.

V and J are TRBV5-4 and TRBJ2-7; D may be TRBD2 (5 bases). Germline CDR1 SGHNT, CDR2 YYREEE (reference sequence). The germline V and J ends were trimmed by 7 bases and 2 bases, with 16 bases remaining between them. The CDR3 totals 14 residues. The CDR3 protein is CASSQWGEPYEQYF. The CDR3 bases are TGTGCCAGCTCCCAGTGGGGAGAACCCTACGAGCAGTACTTC.

This rearrangement joins TRBV21-1 to TRBJ1-1; the table's D call of TRBD1 was not tested on the DNA. TRBV21-1 is annotated as a pseudogene. The CDR3 covers 16 residues. CDR3 bases: TGTGCCAGCAGCAATTCCCCGGACATTCCAAGGACTGAAGCTTTCTTT. Its protein is CASSNSPDIPRTEAFF.

The chain is built from TRBV28 and TRBJ1-2; possible D gene TRBD1, 5 bases. Trimming cost V 8 bases and J 1 base, with 11 bases left between them. Germline V gives CDR1 MDHEN, CDR2 SYDVKM. This CDR3 contains 13 residues. CDR3 coding DNA: TGTGCCAGCTTTCGGGGGTTTAACTATGGCTACACCTTC. Its translation is CASFRGFNYGYTF.

V gene TRBV30 combines with J gene TRBJ2-7; D gene uncertain. This CDR3 contains 13 residues. Deletions cut 0 bases from V and 3 bases from J, with 9 bases between. Germline V CDR1 and CDR2: GTSNPN, SVGIG (reference sequence). Written as DNA, the CDR3 is TGTGCCTGGAGTGTCTCCATCTACTACGAGCAGTACTTC. Its translation is CAWSVSIYYEQYF.

The V and J genes are TRBV30 and TRBJ1-2, with D unclear. V lost 7 bases to trimming and J lost 0 bases, with 12 bases between them. CDR3 length: 13 amino acids. Germline CDR1 GTSNPN, CDR2 SVGIG (reference sequence). In nucleotides, the CDR3 is TGTGCCTCACACAGAGCAACTAACTATGGCTACACCTTC. Its translation is CASHRATNYGYTF.

This chain connects TRBV30 to TRBJ2-7, with a tentative D call TRBD1 (5 bases). Trimming stripped 4 bases from V and 3 bases from J, with 16 bases between. The CDR3 consists of 14 residues. The V gene's germline CDR1 is GTSNPN and CDR2 SVGIG (reference sequence). Here the CDR3 DNA reads TGTGCCTGGATTGGACATGGAAGTTGCTACGAGCAGTACTTC. It specifies CAWIGHGSCYEQYF.

The rearrangement joins TRBV15 to TRBJ2-7, with D hard to call. Germline V gene lookup returns CDR1 LNHNV and CDR2 YYDKDF (reference sequence). The CDR3 extends over 16 amino acids. V was cut by 0 bases and J by 4 bases, with 16 bases left in between. CDR3 amino acids: CATSRDYAAGGYEQYF. The DNA of the CDR3 is TGTGCCACCAGCAGAGATTACGCGGCTGGTGGGTACGAGCAGTACTTC.

This clone was picked up a small number of times. This chain connects TRBV6-1 to TRBJ1-1; D unclear. Trimming removed 7 bases at V and 0 bases at J, with 12 bases between. Germline assignment: CDR1 MNHNS and CDR2 SASEGT. The CDR3 is 14 amino acids. The CDR3 coding sequence is TGTGCCAGCACCCCCAGAGACATGAACACTGAAGCTTTCTTT. Its protein product is CASTPRDMNTEAFF.

The rearrangement joins TRBV9 to TRBJ1-2; TRBD1 is a possible D gene (6 bases). Trimming took 0 bases from V and 4 from J, leaving 10 bases between them. The V gene's germline CDR1 is SGDLS and CDR2 YYNGEE. The CDR3 totals 14 residues. CDR3 DNA: TGTGCCAGCAGCGTAGGCGGGGGCGCCTATGGCTACACCTTC. This encodes CASSVGGGAYGYTF.

The chain has TRBV9 and TRBJ2-7; no reliable D call. The CDR3 is 14 residues long. The V gene's germline CDR1 is SGDLS and CDR2 YYNGEE. V was clipped by 0 bases and J by 2 bases, with 9 bases between them. CDR3 sequence: CASSVGTVAYEQYF. The DNA of the CDR3 is TGTGCCAGCAGCGTAGGCACAGTGGCCTACGAGCAGTACTTC.

The rearrangement joins TRBV10-3 to TRBJ2-1; 8 nucleotides align to TRBD1. Per germline, CDR1 ENHRY and CDR2 SYGVKD. CDR3 size: 14 residues. J gave up 7 bases and V 3 bases, and 5 bases lay outside the gene matches. CDR3 sequence (DNA): TGTGCCATCAGTGACCAGGGGGCCAAGAATGAGCAGTTCTTC. Amino acid sequence: CAISDQGAKNEQFF.

This clone was counted only a few times. V is TRBV7-9 and J is TRBJ2-2, with D maybe TRBD2 (5 bases). There are 15 residues in the CDR3. Germline V gene data show CDR1 as SEHNR and CDR2 as FQNEAQ (reference sequence). The ends were cut back, 4 bases at V and 5 bases at J, with 14 bases in the middle. In nucleotides, the CDR3 is TGTGCCAGCAGCTCCGACAATTGGGAGACCGGGGAGCTGTTTTTT. Protein sequence: CASSSDNWETGELFF.

V is TRBV6-5 and J is TRBJ1-2, with a possible D match to TRBD1 (5 bases). CDR3 size: 16 residues. Germline CDR1 MNHEY, CDR2 SVGAGI. Trimming removed 0 bases at V and 4 bases at J, with 15 bases between. CDR3 nucleotides: TGTGCCAGCAGTTACTCCCCTCCAGGGTTGGGCTATGGCTACACCTTC. This gives the protein CASSYSPPGLGYGYTF.

This chain connects TRBV30 to TRBJ1-4, with D tentatively TRBD1 (6 bases). CDR1 and CDR2 from the germline V gene are GTSNPN and SVGIG (reference sequence). The CDR3 has 12 residues. The ends were cut back, 3 bases at V and 6 bases at J, with 8 bases in the middle. CDR3 region: CAWRGGDEKLFF. CDR3 DNA sequence: TGTGCCTGGAGAGGGGGAGATGAAAAACTGTTTTTT.

V and J are TRBV4-1 and TRBJ2-2; 9 nucleotides line up with TRBD1. This CDR3 contains 16 residues. V lost 5 bases, J lost 3 bases, and 7 bases stayed unmatched. The germline CDR1 and CDR2 sequences are MGHRA and YSYEKL. CDR3 DNA: TGCGCCAGCAGCTCATACAGGGGGCAGGACACCGGGGAGCTGTTTTTT. As protein: CASSSYRGQDTGELFF.

This clone occurred once. The J gene is TRBJ1-6, the V gene TRBV10-3; 9 nucleotides match TRBD1. Germline values: CDR1 ENHRY, CDR2 SYGVKD. This CDR3 is 13 amino acids long. With 6 bases clipped from V and 10 bases from J, the junction kept 4 bases outside the gene matches. The CDR3 protein is CAIRGQGESPLHF. Here the CDR3 DNA reads TGTGCCATCAGGGGACAGGGCGAGTCACCCCTCCACTTT.

This clone was counted ten times or more. The sample contains more than one DNA sequence encoding this CDR3. DNA for the CDR3: TGCGCCAGCAGCCAAGAGGGGCGGGAGGCTGTTGACGAGCAGTACTTC. It translates to CASSQEGREAVDEQYF. The chain is built from TRBV4-3 and TRBJ2-7, with 8 bases lining up with TRBD2. The junction had 9 bases not matched to a gene; V was cut back by 0 bases and J by 5 bases. Germline CDR1 reads LGHNA; CDR2 reads YSLEER. The CDR3 extends over 16 amino acids.

The rearrangement joins TRBV5-1 to TRBJ1-2; no clear D. V lost 0 bases and J 6 bases, leaving 9 bases between the germline ends. The germline CDR1 and CDR2 sequences are SGHRS and YFSETQ. The CDR3 totals 13 residues. CDR3 sequence reads: CASSLVGEHGYTF. Written as DNA, the CDR3 is TGCGCCAGCAGCTTGGTTGGGGAGCATGGCTACACCTTC.

This rearrangement joins TRBV5-1 to TRBJ2-5; TRBD2 matches 9 bases. The V segment lost 0 bases and the J segment 5 bases; nucleotides outside the gene matches: 8. The germline V gene encodes CDR1 SGHRS and CDR2 YFSETQ. CDR3 size: 16 residues. As DNA, the CDR3 is TGCGCCAGCAGCTTGGTAGCACTAGCGGGTCCCGAGACCCAGTACTTC. It yields the protein CASSLVALAGPETQYF.

The V call is TRBV7-2, the J call TRBJ2-3, with D unclear. The CDR3 spans 13 residues. CDR1 SGHTA and CDR2 FQGNSA come from the germline V gene. Trimming removed 4 bases from V and 0 bases from J, with 5 bases in between. The DNA for the CDR3 is TGTGCCAGCAGCTCCCCTAGCACAGATACGCAGTATTTT. Its translation: CASSSPSTDTQYF.